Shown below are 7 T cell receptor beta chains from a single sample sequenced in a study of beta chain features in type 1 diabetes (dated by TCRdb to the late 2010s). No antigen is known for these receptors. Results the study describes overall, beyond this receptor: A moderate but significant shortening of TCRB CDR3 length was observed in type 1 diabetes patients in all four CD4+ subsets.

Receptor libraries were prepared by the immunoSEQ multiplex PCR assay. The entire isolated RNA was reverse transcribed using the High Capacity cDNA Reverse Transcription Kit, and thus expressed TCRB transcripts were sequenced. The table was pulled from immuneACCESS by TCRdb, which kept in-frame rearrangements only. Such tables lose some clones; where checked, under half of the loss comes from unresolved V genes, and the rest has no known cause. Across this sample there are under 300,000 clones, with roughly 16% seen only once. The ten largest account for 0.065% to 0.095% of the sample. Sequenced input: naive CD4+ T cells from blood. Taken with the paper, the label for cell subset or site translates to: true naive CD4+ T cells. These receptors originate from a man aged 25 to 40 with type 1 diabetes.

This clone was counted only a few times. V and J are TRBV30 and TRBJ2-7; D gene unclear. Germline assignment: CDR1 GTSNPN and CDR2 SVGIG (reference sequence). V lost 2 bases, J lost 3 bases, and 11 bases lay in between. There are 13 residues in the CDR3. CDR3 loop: CAWSSHRIYEQYF. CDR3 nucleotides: TGTGCCTGGAGTTCACATCGGATCTACGAGCAGTACTTC.

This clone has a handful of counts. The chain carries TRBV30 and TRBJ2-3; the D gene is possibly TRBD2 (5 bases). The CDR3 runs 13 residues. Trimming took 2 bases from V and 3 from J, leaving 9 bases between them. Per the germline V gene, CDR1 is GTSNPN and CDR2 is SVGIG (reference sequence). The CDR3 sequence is CAWSWTGTDTQYF. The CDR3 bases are TGTGCCTGGAGTTGGACGGGGACAGATACGCAGTATTTT.

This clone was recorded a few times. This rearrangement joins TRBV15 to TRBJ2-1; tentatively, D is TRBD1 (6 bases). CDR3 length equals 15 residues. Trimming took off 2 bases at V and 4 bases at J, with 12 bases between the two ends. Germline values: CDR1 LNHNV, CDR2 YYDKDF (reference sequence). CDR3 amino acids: CATSRPRTAYNEQFF. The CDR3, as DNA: TGTGCCACCAGCAGACCCCGGACAGCGTACAATGAGCAGTTCTTC.

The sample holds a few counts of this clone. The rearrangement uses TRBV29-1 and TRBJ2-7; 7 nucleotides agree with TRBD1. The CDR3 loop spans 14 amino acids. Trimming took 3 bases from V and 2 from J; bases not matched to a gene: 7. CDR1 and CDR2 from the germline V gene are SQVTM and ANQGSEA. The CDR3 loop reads CSVDKRQGAYEQYF. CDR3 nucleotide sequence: TGCAGCGTTGACAAACGACAGGGAGCCTACGAGCAGTACTTC.

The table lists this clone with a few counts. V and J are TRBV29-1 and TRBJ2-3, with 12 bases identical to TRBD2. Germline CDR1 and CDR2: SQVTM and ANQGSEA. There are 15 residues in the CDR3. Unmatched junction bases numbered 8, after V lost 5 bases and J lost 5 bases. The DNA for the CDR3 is TGCAGCGTTCTGGGACTAGCGGGTGGAGGAGATACGCAGTATTTT. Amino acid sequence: CSVLGLAGGGDTQYF.

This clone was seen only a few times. The CDR3 region has the DNA TGCAGTGCCCCTACCCGCTACGAGCAGTACTTC. Translating gives CSAPTRYEQYF. This rearrangement joins TRBV20-1 to TRBJ2-7, with D unclear. CDR3 length equals 11 residues. V was trimmed by 6 bases and J by 3 bases, leaving 9 bases between them. Germline lookup yields CDR1 DFQATT and CDR2 SNEGSKA (reference sequence).

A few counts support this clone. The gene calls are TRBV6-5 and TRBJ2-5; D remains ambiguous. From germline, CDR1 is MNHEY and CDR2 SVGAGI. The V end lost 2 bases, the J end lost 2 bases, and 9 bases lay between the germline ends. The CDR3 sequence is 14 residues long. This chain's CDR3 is CASSYGASQETQYF. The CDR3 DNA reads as TGTGCCAGCAGTTACGGAGCCTCTCAAGAGACCCAGTACTTC.